A single sample is the source of the 32 T cell receptor beta chains below, sequenced in a study of cytomegalovirus exposure and HLA in healthy donors. The PCR had 60 Vbeta and 13 Jbeta primers. Sequenced by immunoSEQ multiplex PCR; TCRdb stores in-frame clones only, minus some. Seen here are about 150,000 clones, over 80% observed once, and the top ten hold around 6.9%. Sequenced sample: PBMCs. These receptors came from a male donor in good health and CMV-seropositive.

The chain couples TRBV19 to TRBJ2-3, with D maybe TRBD1 (6 bases). V lost 9 bases and J lost 6, with 7 bases in between. Germline loops: CDR1 LNHDA, CDR2 SQIVND (reference sequence). This CDR3 contains 10 residues. The chain's CDR3 is CASRGDTQYF. The CDR3 DNA follows: TGTGCCAGCAGGGGTGATACGCAGTATTTT.

The J gene is TRBJ1-5, the V gene TRBV6-5, with TRBD1 matching 7 bases. This CDR3 has 14 residues. CDR1 and CDR2 from the germline V gene are MNHEY and SVGAGI. Trimming took 6 bases from V and 7 from J; bases not matched to a gene: 9. The CDR3 reads CASRHTGDLQPQHF. In DNA form, the CDR3 reads TGTGCCAGCAGACATACAGGGGACCTCCAGCCCCAGCATTTT.

The genes are TRBV18 and TRBJ2-5; 7 positions agree with TRBD2. The CDR3 extends over 16 amino acids. The V gene end was trimmed by 3 bases and the J gene end by 2 bases; junction bases not matched to a gene: 9. The V gene's germline CDR1 is KGHSH and CDR2 LQKENI. The CDR3 loop is CASSPLFTSDQETQYF. CDR3 nucleotides: TGTGCCAGCTCACCCCTTTTTACTAGCGATCAAGAGACCCAGTACTTC.

The V call is TRBV19, the J call TRBJ2-7; D is unresolved. The CDR3 runs to 13 residues. With 6 bases removed from V and 3 bases from J, the gap between germline ends came to 12 bases. Germline V gene sequence: CDR1 LNHDA, CDR2 SQIVND (reference sequence). The CDR3 protein is CASSYPSGYEQYF. DNA of the CDR3: TGTGCCAGTAGCTACCCCTCGGGCTACGAGCAGTACTTC.

This sequence joins TRBV30 and TRBJ1-4, with unresolved D. Trimming cost V 4 bases and J 0 bases, with 12 bases left between them. Per germline, CDR1 GTSNPN and CDR2 SVGIG (reference sequence). The CDR3 sequence is 15 residues long. The CDR3 region has the DNA TGTGCCTGGAATTTCCTCGGGTCAACTAATGAAAAACTGTTTTTT. Its protein is CAWNFLGSTNEKLFF.

J is TRBJ1-1 and V is TRBV2; a weak D match, TRBD1 (6 bases). The CDR3 loop spans 14 amino acids. V lost 4 bases and J 4 bases, leaving 13 bases between the germline ends. CDR1 SNHLY and CDR2 FYNNEI come from the germline V gene. The CDR3 loop is CASSVGGLRTEAFF. The CDR3 bases are TGTGCCAGCAGTGTGGGGGGGCTCCGCACTGAAGCTTTCTTT.

The chain couples TRBV11-2 to TRBJ2-7; D is unclear. V lost 1 base and J lost 6, with 7 bases in between. CDR3 length: 12 residues. The germline V gene encodes CDR1 SGHAT and CDR2 FQNNGV. CDR3 in amino acids: CASSLVESEQYF. The CDR3 DNA sequence: TGTGCCAGCAGCTTAGTGGAGAGCGAGCAGTACTTC.

The CDR3: CASSVAPTRLAGVNEQFF. CDR3 in DNA: TGTGCCAGCAGCGTAGCCCCCACCCGACTAGCGGGAGTCAATGAGCAGTTCTTC. V is TRBV9 and J is TRBJ2-1; 12 bases line up with TRBD2. With V trimmed by 0 bases and J by 6 bases, 10 bases remained unmatched. CDR1 is SGDLS, CDR2 YYNGEE, per germline. The CDR3 covers 18 residues.

This clone occurred a few times. This chain connects TRBV28 to TRBJ1-4; 8 bases are a match to TRBD1. Looked up from germline, CDR1 is MDHEN and CDR2 is SYDVKM. V gave up 6 bases and J gave up 6 bases; unmatched junction bases: 3. The CDR3 contains 13 residues. The CDR3 DNA follows: TGTGCCAGCAGGGGACAGGCCCATGAAAAACTGTTTTTT. It is translated as CASRGQAHEKLFF.

In the case of this clone: A junction boundary mismatches the germline segment, possibly from a read error. The V and J genes are TRBV10-3 and TRBJ1-2; 8 bases line up with TRBD1. This CDR3 spans 14 amino acids. Germline lookup yields CDR1 ENHRY and CDR2 SYGVKD. The CDR3 DNA reads as TGTGCCATCAGTGCACGGCAGGGGGCTTGTGGCTATACCTTC. Its protein product is CAISARQGACGYTF.

The chain is built from TRBV6-5 and TRBJ1-3; D is unresolved. Per germline, CDR1 MNHEY and CDR2 SVGAGI. V gave up 4 bases and J gave up 5 bases, with 12 bases separating them. The CDR3 runs to 14 residues. This CDR3 reads CASSLAPSRNTIYF. The CDR3 DNA is TGTGCCAGCAGTTTGGCACCGTCGCGAAACACCATATATTTT.

This clone has only one observation. The chain uses TRBV9 and TRBJ1-2, with 7 bases aligning to TRBD1. Germline CDR1 SGDLS, CDR2 YYNGEE. The CDR3 consists of 12 residues. J was trimmed by 8 bases and V by 3 bases; bases with no gene match: 4. CDR3 amino acids: CASSATGVGYTF. The CDR3 coding sequence is TGTGCCAGCAGCGCTACAGGGGTCGGCTACACCTTC. The entire variable domain, with the rest obtained from reference TRBV9 and TRBJ1-2, is as follows: DSGVTQTPKHLITATGQRVTLRCSPRSGDLSVYWYQQSLDQGLQFLIQYYNGEERAKGNILERFSAQQFPDLHSELNLSSLELGDSALYFCASSATGVGYTFGSGTRLTVV.

This chain joins TRBV9 and TRBJ2-7; either TRBD1 or TRBD2 may supply D (6 bases each). V lost 4 bases, J lost 7 bases, and 18 bases lay in between. The CDR3 extends over 14 amino acids. Germline CDR1 is SGDLS and CDR2 is YYNGEE. The CDR3 here is CASSLGGPAFEQYF. The DNA for the CDR3 is TGTGCCAGCAGCTTAGGGGGGCCGGCATTTGAGCAGTACTTC.

The chain links TRBV28 to TRBJ2-7, with D maybe TRBD1 (7 bases). Germline V lookup: CDR1 MDHEN, CDR2 SYDVKM. The ends were cut back, 6 bases at V and 5 bases at J, with 20 bases in the middle. This CDR3 region has 15 residues. In nucleotides, the CDR3 is TGTGCCAGCAGAGGAGGGGCAGGGGGTTTCCACGAGCAGTACTTC. Translating gives CASRGGAGGFHEQYF.

The genes are TRBV5-1 and TRBJ2-3; D is ambiguous. Germline values: CDR1 SGHRS, CDR2 YFSETQ. Trimming removed 2 bases from V and 2 bases from J, with 6 bases in between. The CDR3 consists of 13 residues. CDR3 sequence reads: CASSLQITDTQYF. In DNA, the CDR3 is TGCGCCAGCAGCTTACAGATCACAGATACGCAGTATTTT.

This rearrangement joins TRBV5-4 to TRBJ2-1; unclear D gene. CDR3 length equals 12 residues. Germline V gives CDR1 SGHNT, CDR2 YYREEE (reference sequence). V gave up 0 bases and J gave up 15 bases, with 13 bases separating them. The DNA for the CDR3 is TGTGCCAGCAGCTTGGGAATCGAGGTACCGTTCTTC. Its translation: CASSLGIEVPFF.

The gene calls are TRBV7-8 and TRBJ2-5, with D possibly being TRBD2 (5 bases). Deletions cut 11 bases from V and 1 base from J, with 14 bases between. Germline assignment: CDR1 SGHVS and CDR2 FQNEAQ. CDR3 length: 13 amino acids. The CDR3 region is CAGGGGVQETQYF. Written as DNA, the CDR3 is TGTGCCGGTGGAGGAGGAGTCCAAGAGACCCAGTACTTC.

The genes are TRBV30 and TRBJ1-2; the match to TRBD1 covers 9 bases. CDR3 size: 12 residues. V shed 4 bases, J shed 9 bases, and the junction held 6 bases outside the gene matches. CDR1 is GTSNPN, CDR2 SVGIG, per germline (reference sequence). CDR3 residues: CAWILGQGSYTF. DNA for the CDR3: TGTGCCTGGATCCTGGGACAGGGAAGCTACACCTTC.

The J gene is TRBJ2-1, the V gene TRBV4-3; tentatively, D is TRBD2 (6 bases). V gave up 0 bases and J gave up 12 bases, with 18 bases separating them. The CDR3 sequence is 15 residues long. Germline CDR1 is LGHNA and CDR2 is YSLEER. CDR3 DNA: TGCGCCAGCAGCCAAGATCTCCAGACTAGTCAGCGGCAGTTCTTC. Translation gives CASSQDLQTSQRQFF.

This clone was seen only once. The chain links TRBV6-5 to TRBJ1-1; D gene unclear. The CDR3 runs 15 residues. V dropped 2 bases and J dropped 1 base, with 11 bases sitting between them. Germline V gives CDR1 MNHEY, CDR2 SVGAGI. The CDR3 nucleotides read TGTGCCAGCAGTTACCAGCAGGTCGAGAACACTGAAGCTTTCTTT. It specifies CASSYQQVENTEAFF.

This sequence joins TRBV9 and TRBJ2-3; 9 bases are shared with TRBD1. Germline assignment: CDR1 SGDLS and CDR2 YYNGEE. Germline trimming cut 4 bases from V and 4 bases from J; bases unmatched to any gene: 10. This CDR3 has 16 amino acids. The CDR3 loop is CASSRTGTGTPDTQYF. The CDR3, as DNA: TGTGCCAGCAGCAGGACCGGGACAGGGACGCCAGATACGCAGTATTTT.

There are a few counts of this clone. V is TRBV27 and J is TRBJ2-2, with D tentatively TRBD2 (5 bases). Germline V gene sequence: CDR1 MNHEY, CDR2 SMNVEV (reference sequence). V was pared by 6 bases and J by 6 bases, with 11 bases between. The CDR3 spans 13 residues. CDR3 sequence reads: CASSQRESGELFF. The CDR3 nucleotides are TGTGCCAGCAGCCAGAGGGAGTCCGGGGAGCTGTTTTTT.

The V call is TRBV6-5, the J call TRBJ2-7; 9 positions match TRBD2. CDR1 MNHEY and CDR2 SVGAGI come from the germline V gene. Trimming cost V 7 bases and J 5 bases; bases outside gene matches: 6. The CDR3 is 13 amino acids. CDR3: CASTMGLANEQYF. CDR3 DNA: TGTGCCAGCACCATGGGACTAGCAAACGAGCAGTACTTC.

The chain joins TRBV5-8 to TRBJ2-1, with 7 positions matching TRBD2. V was pared by 4 bases and J by 2 bases, with 6 bases of the junction left unmatched. The V gene's germline CDR1 is SGHTS and CDR2 YDEGEE. The CDR3 extends over 15 amino acids. The CDR3 is CASSGASGAYNEQFF. CDR3 DNA: TGTGCCAGCAGCGGGGCTAGCGGAGCCTACAATGAGCAGTTCTTC.

The genes are TRBV27 and TRBJ1-5; D unclear. The CDR3 covers 15 residues. CDR1 and CDR2 from the germline V gene are MNHEY and SMNVEV (reference sequence). The germline V and J ends were trimmed by 6 bases and 0 bases, with 12 bases remaining between them. CDR3 region: CASRLQPYSNQPQHF. CDR3 bases: TGTGCCAGCAGGCTACAGCCTTATAGCAATCAGCCCCAGCATTTT.

The CDR3 DNA sequence: TGTGCCAGCAGCTTAGCTGGGGGCAGAATTCCCCAGTACCACACCTTC. It specifies CASSLAGGRIPQYHTF. V is TRBV7-9 and J is TRBJ1-2; possible D gene TRBD1, 6 bases. Trimming took off 0 bases at V and 12 bases at J, with 23 bases between the two ends. The CDR3 totals 16 residues. The germline V gene encodes CDR1 SEHNR and CDR2 FQNEAQ (reference sequence).

The gene calls are TRBV6-6 and TRBJ1-1; the D gene is possibly TRBD1 (5 bases). V lost 10 bases, J lost 1 base, and 19 bases lay in between. This CDR3 spans 15 amino acids. In germline, CDR1 is MNHNY, CDR2 SVGAGI (reference sequence). CDR3 protein: CATLTLGRGNTEAFF. The CDR3 DNA is TGTGCCACCCTAACCCTCGGGAGGGGGAACACTGAAGCTTTCTTT.

As concerns this clone: One end of the junction fails to match germline, which may point to a read error. The chain couples TRBV28 to TRBJ2-3; 10 bases agree with TRBD2. Germline V gives CDR1 MDHEN, CDR2 SYDVKM. This CDR3 is 17 amino acids long. The CDR3 DNA sequence: TGTACCAGCAGTTCCTACACTAGCGGGGCATTCACAGATACGCAGTATTTT. It is translated as CTSSSYTSGAFTDTQYF.

The gene calls are TRBV5-1 and TRBJ2-2; D is undetermined. Looked up from germline, CDR1 is SGHRS and CDR2 is YFSETQ. Trimming shortened V by 1 base and J by 6 bases, and 13 bases separated the two germline ends. The CDR3 contains 15 residues. CDR3 amino acids: CASSLNSLVAGELFF. The CDR3 nucleotides are TGCGCCAGCAGCTTGAATTCCCTAGTGGCCGGGGAGCTGTTTTTT.

The chain uses TRBV9 and TRBJ2-1; possibly TRBD2 for D (5 bases). Germline CDR1 and CDR2: SGDLS and YYNGEE. The V gene lost 0 bases and the J gene lost 2 bases, with 9 bases spanning the gap. This CDR3 comprises 15 residues. The CDR3 spells CASSVEGDAYNEQFF. The CDR3 nucleotides read TGTGCCAGCAGCGTAGAGGGAGACGCCTACAATGAGCAGTTCTTC.

The count of this clone is one. The chain links TRBV11-3 to TRBJ2-7; TRBD1 agrees at 7 bases. There are 13 residues in the CDR3. The ends lost 1 base at V and 6 bases at J; junction bases unmatched: 3. The germline V gene has CDR1 SGHNT and CDR2 YENEEA. CDR3 protein: CASSLVEGAEQYF. The CDR3 nucleotides are TGTGCCAGCAGCTTAGTTGAGGGGGCCGAGCAGTACTTC.

V usage is TRBV2 and J usage is TRBJ1-1; no clear D. There are 13 residues in the CDR3. Trimming shortened V by 6 bases and J by 1 base, and 9 bases separated the two germline ends. Germline CDR1 SNHLY, CDR2 FYNNEI. In DNA form, the CDR3 reads TGTGCCAGCAGCCCCCCACAGAACACTGAAGCTTTCTTT. Translating gives CASSPPQNTEAFF.